The following is a T cell receptor (beta chain) sequence with its context. The data belong to a study of technical replicates of blood from several donors. Method: immunoSEQ multiplex PCR; TCRdb's copy keeps in-frame clones and lacks some. Among some 85,000 clones listed, about 96% were seen once. This CDR3 has 14 amino acids. The germline gives CDR1 MNHEY, CDR2 SVGAGI. V lost 7 bases, J lost 4 bases, and 5 bases stayed unmatched. The V call is TRBV6-5, the J call TRBJ2-7; 12 bases are a match to TRBD2. The sequence came from a human donor in good health. The sequenced sample consisted of T cells isolated from PBMCs. CDR3 region: CASIKTSGRYEQYF. In nucleotides, the CDR3 is TGTGCCAGCATTAAAACTAGCGGGAGGTACGAGCAGTACTTC.